This T cell receptor (beta chain) was observed in a study of blood T cell repertoires in COVID-19. Overall study context: Sites across the United States, Italy and Spain contributed samples from acute and convalescent COVID-19. T cells, B-cell-depleted T cells, or PBMCs supplied cDNA or gDNA.

This clone was recorded a few times. The V gene's germline CDR1 is LGHDT and CDR2 YNNKEL (reference sequence). The length of the CDR3 is 15 residues. Germline trimming cut 2 bases from V and 7 bases from J; bases unmatched to any gene: 7. In terms of age and location, participants ranged from roughly 18 to 95 years and lived in roughly 22 US areas. As originally analysed: By means of reference gene primer amplification, nucleated cell counts were estimated. Generated by immunoSEQ multiplex PCR, the TCRdb table keeps only in-frame clones and is missing some. V and J calls and clone size are given by that table; D and trimming were obtained from the DNA. The sample holds about 150,000 clones, around four fifths seen once.

The rearrangement joins TRBV3-1 (or the pseudogene TRBV3-2) to TRBJ1-4; 7 positions match TRBD1. Source material: PBMCs or T cells enriched from blood (not recorded which). This clonotype was sampled from a woman aged 40 to 50 who had recovered from COVID-19. The CDR3 DNA follows: TGTGCCAGCAGCCAACACGGAGGACAGGTTGAAAAACTGTTTTTT. Its translation is CASSQHGGQVEKLFF.